One and the same sample provided the 25 T cell receptor beta chains below, sequenced in a study of cytomegalovirus exposure and HLA in healthy donors. In the PCR, 60 Vbeta and 13 Jbeta primers were used. Assay used: immunoSEQ multiplex PCR; TCRdb lists only in-frame clones, some missing. The sample lists 190,000 or so clones, 80% occurring once. Sequencing input: PBMCs. The source is a boy aged 5 to 17 in good health and CMV-seronegative.

This clone was counted a few times. The chain uses TRBV11-3 and TRBJ2-7, with 9 bases matching TRBD2. The germline V gene encodes CDR1 SGHNT and CDR2 YENEEA. CDR3 length: 15 residues. Unmatched junction bases numbered 5, after V lost 5 bases and J lost 0 bases. This chain's CDR3 is CASSRSGRSSYEQYF. Here the CDR3 DNA reads TGTGCCAGCAGCCGGAGCGGGAGGAGCTCCTACGAGCAGTACTTC.

The V call is TRBV6-1, the J call TRBJ1-2; perhaps TRBD1 as D (5 bases). Germline CDR1 reads MNHNS; CDR2 reads SASEGT. CDR3 length: 14 residues. V was trimmed by 2 bases and J by 4 bases, leaving 11 bases between them. The CDR3 loop is CASSELWGSYGYTF. The DNA of the CDR3 is TGTGCCAGCAGTGAACTCTGGGGCAGCTATGGCTACACCTTC.

The chain joins TRBV29-1 to TRBJ1-2, with D unclear. There are 11 residues in the CDR3. The germline CDR1 and CDR2 sequences are SQVTM and ANQGSEA. V was clipped by 4 bases and J by 13 bases, with 16 bases between them. CDR3 bases: TGCAGCGTTGCAACACAAGATTACACCACCTTC. Protein: CSVATQDYTTF.

The V call is TRBV6-6, the J call TRBJ1-1; D unclear. V lost 8 bases and J 8 bases, leaving 12 bases between the germline ends. Germline lookup yields CDR1 MNHNY and CDR2 SVGAGI (reference sequence). This CDR3 is built from 11 residues. This chain's CDR3 is CASAPLTEAFF. The DNA for the CDR3 is TGTGCCAGCGCGCCTTTAACCGAAGCTTTCTTT.

This clone has more than one count but fewer than ten. CDR3: CASSRGTASLGQYF. As DNA, the CDR3 is TGTGCCAGCAGTCGCGGGACAGCCTCCCTAGGGCAGTACTTC. This chain uses TRBV6-6 with TRBJ2-7; D perhaps matches TRBD1 (7 bases). The CDR3 loop spans 14 amino acids. The germline V gene encodes CDR1 MNHNY and CDR2 SVGAGI (reference sequence). V dropped 5 bases and J dropped 9 bases, with 20 bases sitting between them.

The CDR3 protein is CASSQVGQANTGELFF. DNA of the CDR3: TGCGCCAGCAGCCAGGTCGGACAGGCGAACACCGGGGAGCTGTTTTTT. V is TRBV4-1 and J is TRBJ2-2, with 7 bases fitting TRBD1. This CDR3 has 16 amino acids. V was clipped by 3 bases and J by 0 bases; unmatched bases: 4. Germline-derived CDR1 and CDR2 are MGHRA and YSYEKL.

The chain links TRBV7-6 to TRBJ1-2; 8 nucleotides agree with TRBD1. The trim removed 6 bases at V and 8 bases at J, leaving 8 bases unmatched. The CDR3 totals 13 residues. Germline CDR1 and CDR2: SGHVS and FNYEAQ. CDR3 DNA sequence: TGTGCCAGCAGTTTGACAGGGGAAGACGGCTACACCTTC. Translated, it gives CASSLTGEDGYTF. The whole variable domain, filled in from reference TRBV7-6 and TRBJ1-2, reads GAGVSQSPRYKVTKRGQDVALRCDPISGHVSLYWYRQALGQGPEFLTYFNYEAQQDKSGLPNDRFSAERPEGSISTLTIQRTEQRDSAMYRCASSLTGEDGYTFGSGTRLTVV.

This clone was seen a few times. This chain uses TRBV7-9 with TRBJ1-1, with 10 nucleotides matching TRBD1. The CDR3 covers 15 residues. J gave up 2 bases and V 5 bases, and 5 bases lay outside the gene matches. Germline V gene lookup returns CDR1 SEHNR and CDR2 FQNEAQ (reference sequence). The CDR3 region has the DNA TGTGCCAGCAGCCTGAGACAGGGGGCAAACACTGAAGCTTTCTTT. It specifies CASSLRQGANTEAFF.

V is TRBV19 and J is TRBJ2-1; the match to TRBD2 covers 8 bases. The CDR3 is made up of 19 amino acids. V shed 4 bases and J 0 bases; nucleotides not matched to a gene: 14. Germline CDR1 is LNHDA and CDR2 is SQIVND (reference sequence). CDR3 bases: TGTGCCAGTAGTACGGCGGGGGGTCTTACGCAGGCCTCCTACAATGAGCAGTTCTTC. This codes for CASSTAGGLTQASYNEQFF.

This chain uses TRBV5-1 with TRBJ1-2; 11 positions agree with TRBD1. The CDR3 contains 16 residues. CDR1 is SGHRS, CDR2 YFSETQ, per germline. The J segment lost 8 bases and the V segment lost 3 bases, leaving 12 bases of the junction unmatched. The DNA of the CDR3 is TGCGCCAGCAGCTCCGACGCCTGGACAGGGGGCCAAGGCTACACCTTC. As protein: CASSSDAWTGGQGYTF.

The chain uses TRBV6-5 and TRBJ1-2; 7 positions match TRBD1. Trimming at V came to 11 bases and at J to 4 bases, leaving 13 bases not matched to a gene. This CDR3 region has 14 residues. Germline CDR1 MNHEY, CDR2 SVGAGI. CDR3: CASERTGRGYGYTF. CDR3 nucleotides: TGTGCCTCGGAAAGGACAGGCCGGGGCTATGGCTACACCTTC.

V is TRBV28 and J is TRBJ1-3, with D maybe TRBD1 (5 bases). The CDR3 length is 13 residues. The germline V and J ends were trimmed by 6 bases and 0 bases, with 6 bases remaining between them. Germline assignment: CDR1 MDHEN and CDR2 SYDVKM. CDR3 sequence (DNA): TGTGCCAGCAGGACAGACTCTGGAAACACCATATATTTT. It translates to CASRTDSGNTIYF.

This clone was observed once. The chain's CDR3 is CASSTAGPGSYEQYF. DNA of the CDR3: TGTGCCAGTAGTACCGCCGGCCCGGGGTCCTACGAGCAGTACTTC. The J gene is TRBJ2-7, the V gene TRBV19; D is possibly TRBD2 (5 bases). V was cut by 4 bases and J by 1 base, with 14 bases left in between. Germline V gene data show CDR1 as LNHDA and CDR2 as SQIVND (reference sequence). The CDR3 runs 15 residues.

For the CDR3, the DNA is TGTGCCAGCCGGGGGGGCCTCCGAGCTAACTATGGCTACACCTTC. Translated, it gives CASRGGLRANYGYTF. This chain uses TRBV27 with TRBJ1-2, with a possible D match to TRBD1 (6 bases). The CDR3 covers 15 residues. The germline V gene encodes CDR1 MNHEY and CDR2 SMNVEV (reference sequence). Trimming shortened V by 8 bases and J by 0 bases, and 16 bases separated the two germline ends.

This clone occurred once. The chain is built from TRBV30 and TRBJ1-2, with a weak D call TRBD1 (5 bases). Per germline, CDR1 GTSNPN and CDR2 SVGIG (reference sequence). V was shortened by 2 bases and J by 7 bases, with 14 bases between the two germline ends. CDR3 size: 13 residues. The CDR3 bases are TGTGCCTGGAGTAAATTGGGGGGATCTGGCTACACCTTC. Encoded protein: CAWSKLGGSGYTF.

The gene calls are TRBV6-6 and TRBJ1-5; D not certain. The ends were cut back, 2 bases at V and 2 bases at J, with 13 bases in the middle. Germline V lookup: CDR1 MNHNY, CDR2 SVGAGI (reference sequence). CDR3 length equals 16 residues. The chain's CDR3 is CASSYAPAEGNQPQHF. The CDR3, as DNA: TGTGCCAGCAGTTACGCTCCAGCGGAGGGCAATCAGCCCCAGCATTTT.

The chain carries TRBV7-6 and TRBJ2-1, with TRBD2 matching over 10 bases. Losses at the gene ends were 1 base for V and 8 bases for J; bases not matched to a gene: 11. CDR3 length equals 17 residues. The germline V gene encodes CDR1 SGHVS and CDR2 FNYEAQ. CDR3 nucleotides: TGTGCCAGCAGCTTAGGGATCTCGGGACTAGCGTTTGATGAGCAGTTCTTC. Encoded protein: CASSLGISGLAFDEQFF. The entire variable domain, with the rest obtained from reference TRBV7-6 and TRBJ2-1, is as follows: GAGVSQSPRYKVTKRGQDVALRCDPISGHVSLYWYRQALGQGPEFLTYFNYEAQQDKSGLPNDRFSAERPEGSISTLTIQRTEQRDSAMYRCASSLGISGLAFDEQFFGPGTRLTVL.

The rearrangement joins TRBV11-2 to TRBJ2-5, with D perhaps matching TRBD2 (5 bases). There are 15 residues in the CDR3. The germline V and J ends were trimmed by 2 bases and 2 bases, with 12 bases remaining between them. CDR1 SGHAT and CDR2 FQNNGV come from the germline V gene. The CDR3 sequence: CASSLTGLNQETQYF. CDR3 coding DNA: TGTGCCAGCAGCTTAACCGGACTGAATCAAGAGACCCAGTACTTC.

This chain connects TRBV5-4 to TRBJ2-1, with TRBD2 matching 10 bases. The CDR3 covers 15 residues. Germline CDR1 SGHNT, CDR2 YYREEE (reference sequence). The J segment lost 6 bases and the V segment lost 0 bases, leaving 3 bases of the junction unmatched. The CDR3 DNA reads TGTGCCAGCAGCTTGGCTCCTAGCGGGAGCAATGAGCAGTTCTTC. Protein sequence: CASSLAPSGSNEQFF.

The chain employs TRBV6-1 and TRBJ1-2; TRBD1 matches at 7 bases. The CDR3 is 14 residues long. V was clipped by 5 bases and J by 5 bases; unmatched bases: 8. Germline V CDR1 and CDR2: MNHNS, SASEGT. The CDR3 DNA follows: TGTGCCAGCAGTACTCGGACAGGCGAGTATGGCTACACCTTC. This encodes CASSTRTGEYGYTF.

V is TRBV19 and J is TRBJ1-5; D might be TRBD1 (5 bases). V was pared by 8 bases and J by 5 bases, with 16 bases between. The CDR3 totals 14 residues. CDR1 and CDR2 from the germline V gene are LNHDA and SQIVND (reference sequence). In DNA form, the CDR3 reads TGTGCCAGTGGTGAAGGGGAGGGGCATCAGCCCCAGCATTTT. Translation gives CASGEGEGHQPQHF. The full variable domain, rest sourced from reference TRBV19 and TRBJ1-5, is DGGITQSPKYLFRKEGQNVTLSCEQNLNHDAMYWYRQDPGQGLRLIYYSQIVNDFQKGDIAEGYSVSREKKESFPLTVTSAQKNPTAFYLCASGEGEGHQPQHFGDGTRLSIL.

This clone was recorded only once. The V call is TRBV7-9, the J call TRBJ2-5; no firm D call. Trimming took 3 bases from V and 5 from J, leaving 19 bases between them. CDR3 length equals 16 residues. Looked up from germline, CDR1 is SEHNR and CDR2 is FQNEAQ (reference sequence). CDR3 protein: CASSFPKARVRETQYF. The CDR3 bases are TGTGCCAGCAGCTTCCCGAAGGCCCGGGTTCGGGAGACCCAGTACTTC.

The rearrangement uses TRBV11-2 and TRBJ1-5, with D possibly TRBD1 on 5 matching bases. There are 15 residues in the CDR3. V lost 0 bases, J lost 1 base, and 7 bases lay in between. Germline V CDR1 and CDR2: SGHAT, FQNNGV. DNA of the CDR3: TGTGCCAGCAGCTTAGATCCAGGGAGCAATCAGCCCCAGCATTTT. Translation: CASSLDPGSNQPQHF.

J is TRBJ1-3 and V is TRBV9; D not resolved. Germline CDR1 and CDR2: SGDLS and YYNGEE. This CDR3 has 15 residues. Trimming stripped 4 bases from V and 0 bases from J, with 11 bases between. The CDR3 DNA reads as TGTGCCAGCAGCCCTATGAGGAGCTCTGGAAACACCATATATTTT. This encodes CASSPMRSSGNTIYF.

The V and J genes are TRBV4-3 and TRBJ1-4; weak D call: TRBD1 (6 bases). This CDR3 is built from 15 residues. Germline V gene data show CDR1 as LGHNA and CDR2 as YSLEER. V lost 4 bases to trimming and J lost 7 bases, with 16 bases between them. CDR3 nucleotides: TGCGCCAGCAGCCCCCCGGCAGGGGCATTTGAAAAACTGTTTTTT. Its translation: CASSPPAGAFEKLFF.